Included here is one TCR beta chain sequence, with context. What it recognizes is unknown. Library preparation (for TCRbeta) was performed with unique molecular identifiers. In TCRdb, the PCR reads were re-called with MiXCR into one record per CDR3 protein. Among some 200,000 distinct CDR3 sequences listed, about 8.7% were seen once. The CDR3 loop spans 17 amino acids. Between the trimmed V and J ends, which lost 2 bases and 0 bases, there was a span of 16 bases. The germline V gene encodes CDR1 KGHSH and CDR2 LQKENI. These data belong to a study of T-cell reconstitution after alpha-beta-depleted transplantation in children. Findings of the study overall: Expanded graft clones, several hundred of them, were reportedly the source of alpha-beta T cells about two months after transplant. It was newly produced T cells that mostly accounted for T-cell counts and diversity one year after transplant.

The receptor was isolated from a male patient between 2 and 10 years old who had a stem cell transplant for acute myeloid leukemia, so the T cells may come from the graft donor. The sequenced sample was PBMCs, mostly from graft donor cells, obtained 360 days after TCRalphabeta/CD19-depleted stem cell transplant. This chain links TRBV18 with TRBJ2-5; D may be TRBD2 (6 bases). The CDR3, as DNA: TGTGCCAGCTCACCAGCAGGACAAGGAGGGTACCAAGAGACCCAGTACTTC. Residues: CASSPAGQGGYQETQYF.